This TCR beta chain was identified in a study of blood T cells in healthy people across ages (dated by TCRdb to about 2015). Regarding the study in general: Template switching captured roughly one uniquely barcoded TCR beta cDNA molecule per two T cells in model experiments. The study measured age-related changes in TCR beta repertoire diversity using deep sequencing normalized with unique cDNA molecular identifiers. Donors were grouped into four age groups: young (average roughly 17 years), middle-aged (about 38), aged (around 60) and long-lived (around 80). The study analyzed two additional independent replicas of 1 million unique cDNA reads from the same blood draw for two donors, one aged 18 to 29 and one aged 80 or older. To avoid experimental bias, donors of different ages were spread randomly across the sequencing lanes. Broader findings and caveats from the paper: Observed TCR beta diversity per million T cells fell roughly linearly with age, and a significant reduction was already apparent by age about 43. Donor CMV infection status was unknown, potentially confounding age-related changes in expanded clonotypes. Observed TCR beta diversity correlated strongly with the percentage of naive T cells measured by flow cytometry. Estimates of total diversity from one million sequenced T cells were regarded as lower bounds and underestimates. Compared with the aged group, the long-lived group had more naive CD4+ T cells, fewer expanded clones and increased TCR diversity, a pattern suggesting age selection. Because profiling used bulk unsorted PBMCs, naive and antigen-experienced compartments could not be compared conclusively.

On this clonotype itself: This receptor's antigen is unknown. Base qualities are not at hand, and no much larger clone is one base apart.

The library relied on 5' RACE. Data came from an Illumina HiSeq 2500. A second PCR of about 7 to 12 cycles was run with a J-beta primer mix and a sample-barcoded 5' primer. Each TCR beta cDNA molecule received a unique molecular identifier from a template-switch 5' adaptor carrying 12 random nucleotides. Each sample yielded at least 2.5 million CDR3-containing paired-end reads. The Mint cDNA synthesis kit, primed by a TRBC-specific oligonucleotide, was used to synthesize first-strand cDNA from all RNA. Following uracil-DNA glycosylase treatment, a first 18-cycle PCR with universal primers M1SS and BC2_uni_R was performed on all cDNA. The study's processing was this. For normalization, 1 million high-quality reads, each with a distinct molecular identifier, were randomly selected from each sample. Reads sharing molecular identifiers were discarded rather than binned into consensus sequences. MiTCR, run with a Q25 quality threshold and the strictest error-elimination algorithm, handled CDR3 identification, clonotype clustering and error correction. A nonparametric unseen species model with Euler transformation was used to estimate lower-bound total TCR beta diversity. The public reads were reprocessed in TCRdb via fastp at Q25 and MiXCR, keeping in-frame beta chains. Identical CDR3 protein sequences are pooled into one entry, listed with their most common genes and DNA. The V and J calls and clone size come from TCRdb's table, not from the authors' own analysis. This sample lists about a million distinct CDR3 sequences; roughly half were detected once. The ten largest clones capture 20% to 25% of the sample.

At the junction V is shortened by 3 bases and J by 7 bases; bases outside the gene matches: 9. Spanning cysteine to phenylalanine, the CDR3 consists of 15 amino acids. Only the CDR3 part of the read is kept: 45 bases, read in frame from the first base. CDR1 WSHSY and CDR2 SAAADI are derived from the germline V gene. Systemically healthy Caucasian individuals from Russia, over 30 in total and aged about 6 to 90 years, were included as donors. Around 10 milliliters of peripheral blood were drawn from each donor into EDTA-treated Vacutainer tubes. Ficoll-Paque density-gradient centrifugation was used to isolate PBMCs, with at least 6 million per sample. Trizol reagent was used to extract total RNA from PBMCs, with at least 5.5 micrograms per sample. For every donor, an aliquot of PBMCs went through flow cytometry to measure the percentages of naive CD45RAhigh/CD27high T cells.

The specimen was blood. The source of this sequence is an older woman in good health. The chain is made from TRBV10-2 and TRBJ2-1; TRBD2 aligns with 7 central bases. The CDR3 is CASSDSGQNENEQFF. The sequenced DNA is TGCGCCAGCAGTGATAGCGGGCAAAACGAGAATGAGCAGTTCTTC.